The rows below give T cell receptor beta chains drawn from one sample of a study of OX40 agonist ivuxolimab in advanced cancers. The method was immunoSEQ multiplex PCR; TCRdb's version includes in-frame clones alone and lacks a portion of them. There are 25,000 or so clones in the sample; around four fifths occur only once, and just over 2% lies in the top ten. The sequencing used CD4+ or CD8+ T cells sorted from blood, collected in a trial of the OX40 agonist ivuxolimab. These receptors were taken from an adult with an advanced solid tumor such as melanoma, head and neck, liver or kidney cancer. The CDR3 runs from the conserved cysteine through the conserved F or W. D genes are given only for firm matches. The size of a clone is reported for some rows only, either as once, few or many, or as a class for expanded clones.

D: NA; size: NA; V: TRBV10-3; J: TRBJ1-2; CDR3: CAISPGTYYGYTF; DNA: TGTGCCATCAGTCCCGGGACGTACTATGGCTACACCTTC
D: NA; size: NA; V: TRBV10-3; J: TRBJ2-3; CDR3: CAISEGGSGLTDTQYF; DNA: TGTGCCATCAGTGAAGGAGGTAGCGGCCTCACAGATACGCAGTATTTT
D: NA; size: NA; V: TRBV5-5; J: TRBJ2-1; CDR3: CASSFLRVADLNEQFF; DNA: TGTGCCAGCAGCTTCCTAAGGGTAGCGGACTTGAATGAGCAGTTCTTC
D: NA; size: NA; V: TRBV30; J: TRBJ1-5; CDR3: CAWRGQGGNQPQHF; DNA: TGTGCCTGGAGGGGTCAGGGAGGCAATCAGCCCCAGCATTTT
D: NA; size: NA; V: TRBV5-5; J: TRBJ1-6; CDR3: CASSLQLGQVSPLHF; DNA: TGTGCCAGCAGCTTGCAGTTGGGGCAGGTTTCACCCCTCCACTTT
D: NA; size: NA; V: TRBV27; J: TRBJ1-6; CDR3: CASTSHSYNSPLHF; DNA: TGTGCCAGCACCTCCCACTCCTATAATTCACCCCTCCACTTT
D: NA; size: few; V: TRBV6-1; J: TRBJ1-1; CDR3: CASLTEEMNTEAFF; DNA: TGTGCCAGTTTGACGGAGGAGATGAACACTGAAGCTTTCTTT
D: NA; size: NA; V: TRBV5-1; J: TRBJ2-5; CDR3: CASSLRRETQYF; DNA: TGCGCCAGCAGCTTGAGAAGGGAGACCCAGTACTTC
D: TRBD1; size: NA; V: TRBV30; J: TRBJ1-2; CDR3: CACPRTGTVDGYTF; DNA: TGTGCCTGTCCAAGGACAGGGACCGTGGATGGCTACACCTTC
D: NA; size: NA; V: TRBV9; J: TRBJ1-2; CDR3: CASSVEKGRGYTF; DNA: TGTGCCAGCAGCGTAGAGAAAGGGAGAGGCTACACCTTC
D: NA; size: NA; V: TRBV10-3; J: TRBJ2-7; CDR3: CAISRLELYEQYF; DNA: TGTGCCATCAGCAGACTAGAGCTCTACGAGCAGTACTTC
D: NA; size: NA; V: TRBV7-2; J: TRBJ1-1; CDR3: CASSPHKGNTEAFF; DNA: TGTGCCAGCAGCCCCCATAAGGGGAACACTGAAGCTTTCTTT
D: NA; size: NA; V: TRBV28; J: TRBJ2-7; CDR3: CASRQGTAVYEQYF; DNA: TGTGCCAGCAGACAGGGAACAGCTGTCTACGAGCAGTACTTC
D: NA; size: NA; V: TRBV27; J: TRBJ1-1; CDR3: CASSLTLGTEAFF; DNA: TGTGCCAGCAGTTTAACGCTTGGGACAGAAGCTTTCTTT
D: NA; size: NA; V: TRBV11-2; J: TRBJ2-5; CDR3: CASSQGWRQETQYF; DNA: TGTGCCAGCAGCCAAGGGTGGCGACAAGAGACCCAGTACTTC
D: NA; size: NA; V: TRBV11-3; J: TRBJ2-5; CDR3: CASSLGTAAMGAQYF; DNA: TGTGCCAGCAGCTTAGGGACAGCGGCTATGGGGGCCCAGTACTTC
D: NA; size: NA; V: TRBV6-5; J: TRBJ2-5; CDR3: CASSPVRYQETQYF; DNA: TGTGCCAGCAGTCCCGTTCGGTACCAAGAGACCCAGTACTTC